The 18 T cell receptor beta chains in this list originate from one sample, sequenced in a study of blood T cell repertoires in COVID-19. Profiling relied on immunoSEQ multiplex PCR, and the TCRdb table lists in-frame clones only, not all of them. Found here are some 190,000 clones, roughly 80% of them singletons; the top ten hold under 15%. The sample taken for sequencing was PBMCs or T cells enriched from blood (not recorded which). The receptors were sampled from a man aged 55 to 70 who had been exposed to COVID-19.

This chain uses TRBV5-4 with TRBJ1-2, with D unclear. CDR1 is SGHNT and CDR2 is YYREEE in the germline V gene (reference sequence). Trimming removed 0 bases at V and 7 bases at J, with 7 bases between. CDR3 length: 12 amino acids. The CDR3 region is CASSLGGGGYTF. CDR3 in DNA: TGTGCCAGCAGCTTGGGGGGAGGTGGCTACACCTTC.

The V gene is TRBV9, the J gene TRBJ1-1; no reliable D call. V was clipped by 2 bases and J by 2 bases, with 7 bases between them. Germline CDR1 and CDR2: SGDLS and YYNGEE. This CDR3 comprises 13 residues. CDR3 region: CASSVAGNTEAFF. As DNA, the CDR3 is TGTGCCAGCAGCGTTGCAGGAAACACTGAAGCTTTCTTT.

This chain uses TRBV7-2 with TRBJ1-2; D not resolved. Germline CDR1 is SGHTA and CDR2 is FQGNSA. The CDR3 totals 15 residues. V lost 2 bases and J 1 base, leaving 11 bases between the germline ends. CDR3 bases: TGTGCCAGCAGCTTAACCCTTGAGGGTAACTATGGCTACACCTTC. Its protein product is CASSLTLEGNYGYTF.

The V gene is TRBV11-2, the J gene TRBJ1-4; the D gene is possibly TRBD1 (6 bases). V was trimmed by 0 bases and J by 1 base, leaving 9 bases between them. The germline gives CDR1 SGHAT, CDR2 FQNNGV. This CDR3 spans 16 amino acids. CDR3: CASSLDLDRTNEKLFF. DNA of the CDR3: TGTGCCAGCAGCTTAGATTTGGACAGAACTAATGAAAAACTGTTTTTT.

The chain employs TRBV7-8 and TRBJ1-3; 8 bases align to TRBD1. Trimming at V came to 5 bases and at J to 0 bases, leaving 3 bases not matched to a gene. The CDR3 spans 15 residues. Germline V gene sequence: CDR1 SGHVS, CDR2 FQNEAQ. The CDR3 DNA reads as TGTGCCAGCAGCACAGGGGGGAACTCTGGAAACACCATATATTTT. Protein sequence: CASSTGGNSGNTIYF. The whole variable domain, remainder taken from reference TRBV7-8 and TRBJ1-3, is GAGVSQSPRYKVAKRGQDVALRCDPISGHVSLFWYQQALGQGPEFLTYFQNEAQLDKSGLPSDRFFAERPEGSVSTLKIQRTQQEDSAVYLCASSTGGNSGNTIYFGEGSWLTVV.

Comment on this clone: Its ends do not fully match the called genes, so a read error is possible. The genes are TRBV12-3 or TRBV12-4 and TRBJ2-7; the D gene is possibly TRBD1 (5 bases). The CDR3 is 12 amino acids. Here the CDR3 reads CASSLGSGRINF. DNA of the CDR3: TGTGCCAGCAGTTTAGGATCAGGGCGGATAAACTTC.

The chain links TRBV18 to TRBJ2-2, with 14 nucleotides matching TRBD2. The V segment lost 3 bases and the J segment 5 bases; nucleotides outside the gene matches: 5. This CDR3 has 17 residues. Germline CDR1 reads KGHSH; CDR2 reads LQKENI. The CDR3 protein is CASSPTWTSGRTGELFF. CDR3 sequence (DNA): TGTGCCAGCTCACCGACATGGACTAGCGGGAGGACCGGGGAGCTGTTTTTT. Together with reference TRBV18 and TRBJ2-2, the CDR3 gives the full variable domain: NAGVMQNPRHLVRRRGQEARLRCSPMKGHSHVYWYRQLPEEGLKFMVYLQKENIIDESGMPKERFSAEFPKEGPSILRIQQVVRGDSAAYFCASSPTWTSGRTGELFFGEGSRLTVL.

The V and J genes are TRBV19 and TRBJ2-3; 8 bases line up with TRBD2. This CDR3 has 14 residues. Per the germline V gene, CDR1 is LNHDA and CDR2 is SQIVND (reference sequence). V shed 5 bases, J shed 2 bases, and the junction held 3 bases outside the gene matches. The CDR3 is CASSRSGTTDTQYF. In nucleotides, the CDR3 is TGTGCCAGTAGTCGTAGCGGGACCACAGATACGCAGTATTTT. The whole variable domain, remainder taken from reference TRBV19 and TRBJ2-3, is DGGITQSPKYLFRKEGQNVTLSCEQNLNHDAMYWYRQDPGQGLRLIYYSQIVNDFQKGDIAEGYSVSREKKESFPLTVTSAQKNPTAFYLCASSRSGTTDTQYFGPGTRLTVL.

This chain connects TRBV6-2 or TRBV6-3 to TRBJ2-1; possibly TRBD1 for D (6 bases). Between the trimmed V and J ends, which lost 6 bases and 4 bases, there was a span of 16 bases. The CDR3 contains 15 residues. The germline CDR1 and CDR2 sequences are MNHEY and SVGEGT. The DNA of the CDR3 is TGTGCCAGCAGCCCTACAGGGAATCCATACAATGAGCAGTTCTTC. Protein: CASSPTGNPYNEQFF.

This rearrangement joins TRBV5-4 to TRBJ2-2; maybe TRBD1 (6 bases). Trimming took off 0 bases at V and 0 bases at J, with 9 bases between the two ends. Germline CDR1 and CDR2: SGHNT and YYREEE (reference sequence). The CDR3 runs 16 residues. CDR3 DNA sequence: TGTGCCAGCAGCTTGGGCCAGGGGACGAACACCGGGGAGCTGTTTTTT. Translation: CASSLGQGTNTGELFF.

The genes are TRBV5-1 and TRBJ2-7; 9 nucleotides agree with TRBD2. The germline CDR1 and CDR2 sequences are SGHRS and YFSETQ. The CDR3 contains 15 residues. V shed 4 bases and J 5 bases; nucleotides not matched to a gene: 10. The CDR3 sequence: CASSTGGRAYHEQYF. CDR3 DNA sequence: TGCGCCAGCAGCACTGGCGGGAGGGCCTACCACGAGCAGTACTTC.

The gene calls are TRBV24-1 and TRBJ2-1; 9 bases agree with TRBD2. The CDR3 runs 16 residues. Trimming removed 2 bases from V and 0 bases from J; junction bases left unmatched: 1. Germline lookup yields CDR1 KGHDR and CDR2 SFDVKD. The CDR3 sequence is CATSDYSGSSYNEQFF. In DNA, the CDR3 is TGTGCCACCAGTGATTATAGCGGGAGCTCCTACAATGAGCAGTTCTTC.

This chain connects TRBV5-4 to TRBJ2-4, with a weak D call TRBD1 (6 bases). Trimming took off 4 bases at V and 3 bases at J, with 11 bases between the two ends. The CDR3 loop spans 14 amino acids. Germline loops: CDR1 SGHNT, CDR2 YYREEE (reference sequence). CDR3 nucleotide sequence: TGTGCCAGCAGCGAAAGGACAGACAAAAACATTCAGTACTTC. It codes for CASSERTDKNIQYF.

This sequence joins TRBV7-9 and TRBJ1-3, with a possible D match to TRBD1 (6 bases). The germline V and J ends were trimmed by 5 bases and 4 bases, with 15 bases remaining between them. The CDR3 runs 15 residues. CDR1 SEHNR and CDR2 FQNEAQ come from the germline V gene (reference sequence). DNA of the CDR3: TGTGCCAGCAGCCCGGACGAGGGGGAAGGAAACACCATATATTTT. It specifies CASSPDEGEGNTIYF. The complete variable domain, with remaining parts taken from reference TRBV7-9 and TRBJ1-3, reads DTGVSQNPRHKITKRGQNVTFRCDPISEHNRLYWYRQTLGQGPEFLTYFQNEAQLEKSRLLSDRFSAERPKGSFSTLEIQRTEQGDSAMYLCASSPDEGEGNTIYFGEGSWLTVV.

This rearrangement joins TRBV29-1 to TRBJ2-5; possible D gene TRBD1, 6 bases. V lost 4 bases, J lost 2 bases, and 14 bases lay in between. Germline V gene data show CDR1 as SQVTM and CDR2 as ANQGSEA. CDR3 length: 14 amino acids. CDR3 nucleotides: TGCAGCGTTGTTTGGACAGCATGGCAAGAGACCCAGTACTTC. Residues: CSVVWTAWQETQYF.

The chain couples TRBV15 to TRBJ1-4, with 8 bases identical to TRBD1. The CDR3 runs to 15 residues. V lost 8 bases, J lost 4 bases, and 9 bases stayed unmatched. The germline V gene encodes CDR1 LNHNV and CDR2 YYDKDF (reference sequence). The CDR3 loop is CATAGGQAVNEKLFF. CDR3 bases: TGTGCCACCGCAGGGGGCCAAGCTGTTAATGAAAAACTGTTTTTT.

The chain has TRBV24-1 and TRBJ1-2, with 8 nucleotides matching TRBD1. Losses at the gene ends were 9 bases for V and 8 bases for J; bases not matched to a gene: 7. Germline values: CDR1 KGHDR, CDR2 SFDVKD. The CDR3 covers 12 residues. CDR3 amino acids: CATSTGVLGYTF. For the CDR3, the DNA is TGTGCCACCTCGACAGGGGTGCTGGGCTACACCTTC.

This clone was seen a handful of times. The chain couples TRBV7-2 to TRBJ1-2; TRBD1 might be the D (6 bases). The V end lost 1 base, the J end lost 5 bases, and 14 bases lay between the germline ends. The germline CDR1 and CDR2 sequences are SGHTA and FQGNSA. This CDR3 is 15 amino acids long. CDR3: CASSLGGGRGYGYTF. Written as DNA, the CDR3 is TGTGCCAGCAGCTTAGGCGGGGGGCGCGGGTATGGCTACACCTTC.